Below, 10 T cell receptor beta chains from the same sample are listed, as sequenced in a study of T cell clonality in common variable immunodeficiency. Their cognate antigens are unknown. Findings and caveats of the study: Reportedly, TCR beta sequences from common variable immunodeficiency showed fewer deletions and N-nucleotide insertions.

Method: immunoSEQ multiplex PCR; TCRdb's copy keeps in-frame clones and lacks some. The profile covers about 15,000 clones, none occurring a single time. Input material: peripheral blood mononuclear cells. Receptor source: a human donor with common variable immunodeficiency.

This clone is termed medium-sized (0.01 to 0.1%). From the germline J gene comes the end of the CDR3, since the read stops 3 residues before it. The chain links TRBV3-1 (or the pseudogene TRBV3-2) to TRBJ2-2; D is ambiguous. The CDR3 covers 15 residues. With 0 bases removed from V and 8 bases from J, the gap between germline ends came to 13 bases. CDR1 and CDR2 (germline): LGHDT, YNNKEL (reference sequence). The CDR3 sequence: CASSQDFGGSGELFF. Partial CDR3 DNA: TGTGCCAGCAGCCAAGATTTTGGCGGTAGTGGGGAG.

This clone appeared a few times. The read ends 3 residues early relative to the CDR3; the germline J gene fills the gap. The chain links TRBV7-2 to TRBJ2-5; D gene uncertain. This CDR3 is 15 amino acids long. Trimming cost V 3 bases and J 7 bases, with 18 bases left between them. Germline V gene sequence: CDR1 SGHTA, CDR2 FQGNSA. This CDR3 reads CASSLGSSWVGTQYF. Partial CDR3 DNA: TGTGCCAGCAGCTTGGGTAGTAGCTGGGTAGGGACC.

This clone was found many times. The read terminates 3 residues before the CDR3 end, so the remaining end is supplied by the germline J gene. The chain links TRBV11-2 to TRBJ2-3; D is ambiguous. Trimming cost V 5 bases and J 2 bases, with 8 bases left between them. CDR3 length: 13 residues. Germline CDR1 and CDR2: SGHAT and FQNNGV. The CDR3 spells CASSNDFTDTQYF. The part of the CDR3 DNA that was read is TGTGCCAGCAGCAACGACTTCACAGATACG.

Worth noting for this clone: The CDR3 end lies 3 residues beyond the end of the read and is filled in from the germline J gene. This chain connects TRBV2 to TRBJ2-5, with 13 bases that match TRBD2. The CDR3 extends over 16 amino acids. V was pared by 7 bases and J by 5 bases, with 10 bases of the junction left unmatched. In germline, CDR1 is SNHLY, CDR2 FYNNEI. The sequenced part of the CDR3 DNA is TGTGCCAGCAATCGGGGACTAGCGGGAACGGGGGAGACC. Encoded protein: CASNRGLAGTGET. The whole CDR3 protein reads CASNRGLAGTGETQYF. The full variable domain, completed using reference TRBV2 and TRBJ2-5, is EPEVTQTPSHQVTQMGQEVILRCVPISNHLYFYWYRQILGQKVEFLVSFYNNEISEKSEIFDDQFSVERPDGSNFTLKIRSTKLEDSAMYFCASNRGLAGTGETQYFGPGTRLLVL.

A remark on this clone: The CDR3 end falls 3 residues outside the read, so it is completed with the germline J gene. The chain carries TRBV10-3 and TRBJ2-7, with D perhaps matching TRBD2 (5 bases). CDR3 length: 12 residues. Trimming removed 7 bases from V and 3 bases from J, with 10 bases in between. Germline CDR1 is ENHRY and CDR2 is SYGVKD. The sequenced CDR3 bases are TGTGCCATCAATAGGGCGGGCTACGAG. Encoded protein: CAINRAGYE. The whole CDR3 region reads CAINRAGYEQYF.

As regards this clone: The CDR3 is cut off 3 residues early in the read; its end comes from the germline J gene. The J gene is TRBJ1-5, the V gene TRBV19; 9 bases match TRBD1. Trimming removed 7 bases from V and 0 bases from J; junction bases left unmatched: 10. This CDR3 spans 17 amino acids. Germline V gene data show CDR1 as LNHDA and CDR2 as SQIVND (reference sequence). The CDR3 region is CASTPGGTGSSNQPQHF. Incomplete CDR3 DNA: TGTGCCAGTACCCCCGGGGGGACAGGGAGTAGCAATCAGCCC.

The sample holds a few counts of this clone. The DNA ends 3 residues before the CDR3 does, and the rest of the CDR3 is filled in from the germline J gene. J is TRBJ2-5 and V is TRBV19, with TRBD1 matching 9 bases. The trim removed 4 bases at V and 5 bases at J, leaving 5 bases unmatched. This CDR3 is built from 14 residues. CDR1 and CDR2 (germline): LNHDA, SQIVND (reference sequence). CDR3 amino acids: CASSRTGAMETQYF. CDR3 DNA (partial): TGTGCCAGTAGTAGGACAGGGGCCATGGAGACC.

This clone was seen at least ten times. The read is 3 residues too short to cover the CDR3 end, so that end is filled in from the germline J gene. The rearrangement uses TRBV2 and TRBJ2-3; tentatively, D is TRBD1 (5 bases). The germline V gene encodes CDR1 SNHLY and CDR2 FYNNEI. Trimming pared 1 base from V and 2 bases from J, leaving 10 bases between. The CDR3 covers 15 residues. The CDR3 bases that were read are TGTGCCAGCAGTGAAGGTCAGGGCCCCACAGATACG. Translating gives CASSEGQGPTDT. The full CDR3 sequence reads CASSEGQGPTDTQYF.

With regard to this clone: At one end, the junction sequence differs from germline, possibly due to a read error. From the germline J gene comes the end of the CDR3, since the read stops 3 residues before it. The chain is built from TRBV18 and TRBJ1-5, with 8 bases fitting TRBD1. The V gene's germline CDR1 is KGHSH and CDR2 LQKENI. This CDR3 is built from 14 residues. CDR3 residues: CASPPGQGSGPQHF. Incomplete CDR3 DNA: TGTGCCAGCCCACCAGGACAGGGCTCAGGTCCC.

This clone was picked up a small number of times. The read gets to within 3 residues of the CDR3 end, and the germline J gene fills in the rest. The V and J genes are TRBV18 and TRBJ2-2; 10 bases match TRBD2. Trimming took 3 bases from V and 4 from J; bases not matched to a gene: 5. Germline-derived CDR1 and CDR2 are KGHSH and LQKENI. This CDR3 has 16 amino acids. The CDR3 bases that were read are TGTGCCAGCTCACCTCGGCTAGCGGGGGTCACCGGGGAG. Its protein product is CASSPRLAGVTGE. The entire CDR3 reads CASSPRLAGVTGELFF.